These 11 T cell receptor beta chains came from one sample sequenced in a study of immune evolution from preneoplasia to lung adenocarcinoma (dated by TCRdb to the early 2020s). Library generation was performed with the immunoSEQ multiplex PCR assay. The table comes from immuneACCESS by way of TCRdb, which keeps in-frame sequences with V and J called. Part of the clones is missing from these tables; in studies checked, under half for an unresolved V gene and the rest for unknown reasons. This sample lists around 5,000 clones; about 80% were detected once. In total, the top ten clones hold 8% to 10% of the sample. The material sequenced was FFPE minimally invasive lung adenocarcinoma tissue. This sample's cell subset or site label indicates: micro-invasive lung adenocarcinoma (MIA). The source of these receptors is a person aged 65-85 years with lung adenocarcinoma.

The rearrangement links TRBV6-4 to TRBJ1-1; a weak D match, TRBD1 (5 bases). Trimming took off 0 bases at V and 4 bases at J, with 6 bases between the two ends. CDR3 size: 13 residues. Germline lookup yields CDR1 MRHNA and CDR2 SNTAGT. The CDR3 loop is CASSDSRGTEAFF. CDR3 DNA: TGTGCCAGCAGTGACTCGAGGGGCACTGAAGCTTTCTTT.

The V call is TRBV6-6, the J call TRBJ1-5; maybe TRBD1 (6 bases). The CDR3 runs 15 residues. Germline-derived CDR1 and CDR2 are MNHNY and SVGAGI (reference sequence). V lost 6 bases, J lost 5 bases, and 17 bases lay in between. The CDR3 nucleotides read TGTGCCAGCAGCGGGGGGGGGCAGGGAGATCAGCCCCAGCATTTT. Residues: CASSGGGQGDQPQHF.

The gene calls are TRBV9 and TRBJ2-1; D is possibly TRBD1 (6 bases). V was pared by 3 bases and J by 9 bases, with 13 bases between. Germline-derived CDR1 and CDR2 are SGDLS and YYNGEE. This CDR3 comprises 13 residues. The CDR3 loop is CASSAGDSVEQFF. CDR3 nucleotides: TGTGCCAGCAGCGCAGGGGATTCGGTTGAGCAGTTCTTC.

The rearrangement links TRBV7-3 to TRBJ2-6; D is perhaps TRBD2 (6 bases). V lost 0 bases, J lost 2 bases, and 11 bases lay in between. The germline V gene has CDR1 SGHTA and CDR2 FQGTGA. The CDR3 has 17 residues. In DNA, the CDR3 is TGTGCCAGCAGCTTAACGTTGGGGGGTGCTGGGGCCAACGTCCTGACTTTC. Encoded protein: CASSLTLGGAGANVLTF.

In DNA, the CDR3 is TGTGCCTGGAGCTTACAGGGGTACGGTTCACCCCTCCACTTT. Its protein is CAWSLQGYGSPLHF. The chain combines TRBV30 with TRBJ1-6; 7 positions match TRBD1. After removal of 3 bases from V and 9 bases from J, the junction contained 8 bases not matched to a gene. The CDR3 has 14 residues. Germline V gene sequence: CDR1 GTSNPN, CDR2 SVGIG (reference sequence).

The chain combines TRBV10-2 with TRBJ1-5; the D gene is possibly TRBD1 (6 bases). Trimming pared 5 bases from V and 7 bases from J, leaving 15 bases between. CDR3 size: 14 residues. The germline gives CDR1 WSHSY, CDR2 SAAADI. CDR3 coding DNA: TGCGCCAGCAGTCACCAAGGGGGGAGGCAGCCCCAGCATTTT. This gives the protein CASSHQGGRQPQHF.

CDR3 sequence reads: CASTSTDTQYF. In DNA, the CDR3 is TGTGCCAGCACTTCTACAGATACGCAGTATTTT. The chain has TRBV5-6 and TRBJ2-3; D is uncertain. The V end lost 6 bases, the J end lost 3 bases, and 5 bases lay between the germline ends. There are 11 residues in the CDR3. Looked up from germline, CDR1 is SGHDT and CDR2 is YYEEEE.

Concerning this clone itself: One end of the junction is discordant with germline, which a read error may explain. CDR3 sequence reads: CASSPWGSNRPQHF. The DNA of the CDR3 is TGTGCCAGCAGCCCTTGGGGCAGCAATCGGCCCCAGCATTTT. The chain uses TRBV27 and TRBJ1-5; D is perhaps TRBD1 (5 bases). The germline V gene encodes CDR1 MNHEY and CDR2 SMNVEV (reference sequence). This CDR3 comprises 14 residues.

The V and J genes are TRBV7-6 and TRBJ1-3; 8 bases fit TRBD1. V dropped 0 bases and J dropped 4; count of bases not matched to a gene: 8. The CDR3 runs 17 residues. Per the germline V gene, CDR1 is SGHVS and CDR2 is FNYEAQ. CDR3 sequence: CASSLAMAGGYGNTIYF. CDR3 coding DNA: TGTGCCAGCAGCTTAGCGATGGCAGGGGGCTACGGAAACACCATATATTTT.

The chain carries TRBV7-9 and TRBJ2-2; 9 nucleotides line up with TRBD2. CDR1 and CDR2 from the germline V gene are SEHNR and FQNEAQ (reference sequence). Trimming took 5 bases from V and 3 from J; bases not matched to a gene: 7. The CDR3 contains 16 residues. The CDR3 DNA is TGTGCCAGCAGCGGAGCGGGGGGAATCGACACCGGGGAGCTGTTTTTT. This gives the protein CASSGAGGIDTGELFF.

The count of this clone is one. V is TRBV5-1 and J is TRBJ1-6; D is possibly TRBD1 (5 bases). The CDR3 contains 14 residues. The ends were cut back, 1 base at V and 8 bases at J, with 10 bases in the middle. Germline V gives CDR1 SGHRS, CDR2 YFSETQ. The CDR3 sequence is CASSLRDGDSPLHF. For the CDR3, the DNA is TGCGCCAGCAGCTTGAGGGACGGCGATTCACCCCTCCACTTT. The variable domain in full, completed from reference TRBV5-1 and TRBJ1-6, reads KAGVTQTPRYLIKTRGQQVTLSCSPISGHRSVSWYQQTPGQGLQFLFEYFSETQRNKGNFPGRFSGRQFSNSRSEMNVSTLELGDSALYLCASSLRDGDSPLHFGNGTRLTVT.